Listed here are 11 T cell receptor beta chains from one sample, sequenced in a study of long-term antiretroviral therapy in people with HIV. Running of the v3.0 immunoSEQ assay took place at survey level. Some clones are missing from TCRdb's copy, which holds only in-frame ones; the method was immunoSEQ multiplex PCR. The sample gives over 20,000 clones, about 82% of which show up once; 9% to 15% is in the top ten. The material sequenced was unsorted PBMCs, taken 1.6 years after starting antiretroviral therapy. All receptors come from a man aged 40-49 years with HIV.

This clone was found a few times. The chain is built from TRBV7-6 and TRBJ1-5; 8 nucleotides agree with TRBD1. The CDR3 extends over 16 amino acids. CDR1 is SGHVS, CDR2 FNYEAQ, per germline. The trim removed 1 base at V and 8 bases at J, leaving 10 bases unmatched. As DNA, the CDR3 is TGTGCCAGCAGCTTAGGTGGCAGGGGGCTTGGAGAGCCCCAGCATTTT. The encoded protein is CASSLGGRGLGEPQHF.

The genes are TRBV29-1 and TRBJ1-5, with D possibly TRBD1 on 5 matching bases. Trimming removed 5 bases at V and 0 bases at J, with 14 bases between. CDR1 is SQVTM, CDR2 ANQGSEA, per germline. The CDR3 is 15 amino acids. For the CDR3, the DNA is TGCAGCGTTCCTTCGGGACCGAATAGCAATCAGCCCCAGCATTTT. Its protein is CSVPSGPNSNQPQHF. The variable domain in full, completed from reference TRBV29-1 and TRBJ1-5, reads SAVISQKPSRDICQRGTSLTIQCQVDSQVTMMFWYRQQPGQSLTLIATANQGSEATYESGFVIDKFPISRPNLTFSTLTVSNMSPEDSSIYLCSVPSGPNSNQPQHFGDGTRLSIL.

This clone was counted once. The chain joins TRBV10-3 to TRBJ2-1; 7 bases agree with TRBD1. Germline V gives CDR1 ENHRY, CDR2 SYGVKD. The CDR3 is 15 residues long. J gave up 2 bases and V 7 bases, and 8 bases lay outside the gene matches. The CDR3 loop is CAIKGAGDPYNEQFF. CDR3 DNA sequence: TGTGCCATCAAGGGGGCAGGGGACCCCTACAATGAGCAGTTCTTC.

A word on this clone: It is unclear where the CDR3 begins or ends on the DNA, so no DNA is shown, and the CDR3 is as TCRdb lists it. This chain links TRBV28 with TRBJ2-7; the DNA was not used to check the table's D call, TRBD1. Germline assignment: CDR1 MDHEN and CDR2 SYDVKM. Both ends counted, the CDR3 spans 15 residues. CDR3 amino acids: CASSSSGQGFYEQYF.

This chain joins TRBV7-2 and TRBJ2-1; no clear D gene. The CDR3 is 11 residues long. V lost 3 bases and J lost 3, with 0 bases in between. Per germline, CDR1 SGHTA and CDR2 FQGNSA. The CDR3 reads CASSFYNEQFF. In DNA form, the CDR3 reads TGTGCCAGCAGCTTCTACAATGAGCAGTTCTTC.

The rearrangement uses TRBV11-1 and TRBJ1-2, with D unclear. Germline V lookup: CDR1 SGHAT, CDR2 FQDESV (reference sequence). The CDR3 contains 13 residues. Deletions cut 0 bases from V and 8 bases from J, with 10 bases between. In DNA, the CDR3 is TGTGCCAGCAGCTTAGCAGGGCCCCAGGGCTACACCTTC. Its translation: CASSLAGPQGYTF.

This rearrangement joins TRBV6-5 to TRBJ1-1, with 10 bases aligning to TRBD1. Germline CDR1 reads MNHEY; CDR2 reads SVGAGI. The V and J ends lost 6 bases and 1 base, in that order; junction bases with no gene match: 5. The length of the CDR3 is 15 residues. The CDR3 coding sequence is TGTGCCAGCAGAACCTGGACAGGGGGGAACACTGAAGCTTTCTTT. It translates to CASRTWTGGNTEAFF.

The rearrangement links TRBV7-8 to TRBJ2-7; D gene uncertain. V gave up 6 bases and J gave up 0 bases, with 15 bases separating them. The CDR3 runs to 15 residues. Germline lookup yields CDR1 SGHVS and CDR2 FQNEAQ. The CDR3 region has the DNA TGTGCCAGCAGTCGTACGGCCCGGAGCTCCTACGAGCAGTACTTC. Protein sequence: CASSRTARSSYEQYF. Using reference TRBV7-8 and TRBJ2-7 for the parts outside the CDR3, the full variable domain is GAGVSQSPRYKVAKRGQDVALRCDPISGHVSLFWYQQALGQGPEFLTYFQNEAQLDKSGLPSDRFFAERPEGSVSTLKIQRTQQEDSAVYLCASSRTARSSYEQYFGPGTRLTVT.

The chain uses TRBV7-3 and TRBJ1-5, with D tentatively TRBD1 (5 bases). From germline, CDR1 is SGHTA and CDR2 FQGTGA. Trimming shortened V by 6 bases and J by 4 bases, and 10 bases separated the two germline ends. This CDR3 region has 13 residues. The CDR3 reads CASSEGVNQPQHF. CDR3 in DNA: TGTGCCAGCAGTGAAGGGGTTAATCAGCCCCAGCATTTT.

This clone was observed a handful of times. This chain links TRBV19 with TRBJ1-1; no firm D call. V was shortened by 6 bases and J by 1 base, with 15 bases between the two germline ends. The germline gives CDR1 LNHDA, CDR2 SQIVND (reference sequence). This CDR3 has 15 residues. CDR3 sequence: CASRPRGRENTEAFF. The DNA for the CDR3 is TGTGCCAGTAGGCCCCGGGGTCGGGAGAACACTGAAGCTTTCTTT.

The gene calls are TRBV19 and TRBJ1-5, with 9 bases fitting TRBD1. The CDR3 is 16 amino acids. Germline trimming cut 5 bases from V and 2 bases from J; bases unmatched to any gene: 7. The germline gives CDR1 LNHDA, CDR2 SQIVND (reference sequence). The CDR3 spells CASSPGTGTGNQPQHF. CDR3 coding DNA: TGTGCCAGTAGTCCCGGGACAGGGACCGGCAATCAGCCCCAGCATTTT.